This TCR beta chain derives from a study of blood T cell repertoires in COVID-19. Germline V gives CDR1 MNHNS, CDR2 SASEGT. This CDR3 contains 15 residues. The J segment lost 6 bases and the V segment lost 2 bases, leaving 5 bases of the junction unmatched. Measured with immunoSEQ multiplex PCR; TCRdb has only the in-frame clones, and not every one. The top ten clones hold about 8% of a sample with approximately 500,000 clones, 85% to 90% of them seen once. The specimen sequenced was peripheral blood. The chain combines TRBV6-1 with TRBJ2-1; 9 bases agree with TRBD1. The TCR was taken from a woman aged 45 to 65 with COVID-19, enrolled during active disease. This CDR3 reads CASSERDRALNEQFF. The CDR3 nucleotides are TGTGCCAGCAGTGAACGGGACAGGGCTCTCAATGAGCAGTTCTTC.